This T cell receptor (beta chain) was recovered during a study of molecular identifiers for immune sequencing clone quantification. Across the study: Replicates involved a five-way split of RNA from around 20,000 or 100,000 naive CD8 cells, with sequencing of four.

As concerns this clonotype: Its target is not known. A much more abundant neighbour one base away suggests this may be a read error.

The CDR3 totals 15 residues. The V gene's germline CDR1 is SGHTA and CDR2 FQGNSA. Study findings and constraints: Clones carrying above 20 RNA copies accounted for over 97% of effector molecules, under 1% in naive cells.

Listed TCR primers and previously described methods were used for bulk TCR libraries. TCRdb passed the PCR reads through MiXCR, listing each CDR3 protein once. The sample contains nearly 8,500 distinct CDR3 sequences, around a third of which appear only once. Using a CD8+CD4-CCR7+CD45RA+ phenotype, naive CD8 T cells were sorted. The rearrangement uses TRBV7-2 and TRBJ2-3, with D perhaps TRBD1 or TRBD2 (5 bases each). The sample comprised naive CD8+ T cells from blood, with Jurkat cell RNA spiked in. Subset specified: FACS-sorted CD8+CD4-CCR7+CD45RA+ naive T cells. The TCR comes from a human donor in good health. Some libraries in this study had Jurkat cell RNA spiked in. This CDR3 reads CASSFAGTGRDSQYF. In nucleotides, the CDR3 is TGTGCCAGCAGCTTTGCCGGGACCGGCAGAGATTCGCAGTATTTT.